Shown below are 31 T cell receptor beta chains from a single sample sequenced in a study of human CD8 memory T cell subsets. Generation of TCR beta libraries used UMI-labeled 5' RACE. TCRdb re-called the 5' RACE reads; one entry per CDR3 protein, DNA not given. This sample's table has some 10,000 distinct CDR3 sequences. The sample consisted of CD8+ stem-like memory T cells (TSCM and TCM) sorted from PBMCs. The sample's subset: stem-like memory CD8 T cells (TSTEM), CCR7+ PD-1- TIGIT-. The receptor set was obtained from a human donor in good health.

The V and J genes are TRBV4-3 and TRBJ2-1; TCRdb reports TRBD1, a call that lacks DNA to check it against. The CDR3 contains 15 residues. Looked up from germline, CDR1 is LGHNA and CDR2 is YSLEER. The CDR3 here is CASSHRQGPYNEQFF.

V is TRBV7-8 and J is TRBJ1-1; TCRdb's D call of TRBD1 is untestable without DNA. The CDR3 runs to 15 residues. Per the germline V gene, CDR1 is SGHVS and CDR2 is FQNEAQ. CDR3 region: CASSPLGGVNTEAFF.

The chain couples TRBV7-2 to TRBJ1-1. Germline CDR1 is SGHTA and CDR2 is FQGNSA. The CDR3 covers 16 residues. Here the CDR3 reads CASSFLSVDSVAEAFF.

This clonotype is called medium-sized based on its frequency. The chain joins TRBV9 to TRBJ2-3; TCRdb's assignment of TRBD2 cannot be checked, as there is no DNA. The CDR3 totals 15 residues. The germline gives CDR1 SGDLS, CDR2 YYNGEE. The CDR3 loop is CASSLEGGFGDTQYF.

V usage is TRBV7-3 and J usage is TRBJ1-1; TCRdb indicates TRBD1, and absent DNA this call remains unverified. Per germline, CDR1 SGHTA and CDR2 FQGTGA. The CDR3 extends over 17 amino acids. This chain's CDR3 is CASSPYGTGALNTEAFF.

J is TRBJ2-3 and V is TRBV4-1; TCRdb returns TRBD2, unconfirmable since there is no DNA. This CDR3 is built from 15 residues. In germline, CDR1 is MGHRA, CDR2 YSYEKL. CDR3 protein: CASSSYSGGTDTQYF.

The rearrangement uses TRBV7-9 and TRBJ2-1. Germline CDR1 reads SEHNR; CDR2 reads FQNEAQ (reference sequence). The CDR3 runs to 12 residues. This CDR3 is CASDTGRNEQFF.

J is TRBJ1-2 and V is TRBV29-1; checking the TCRdb D call of TRBD1 is not possible without DNA. The CDR3 contains 16 residues. Germline V lookup: CDR1 SQVTM, CDR2 ANQGSEA. The CDR3 reads CSVDSPETGSFRGYTF. The full variable domain, with the rest looked up from reference TRBV29-1 and TRBJ1-2, is SAVISQKPSRDICQRGTSLTIQCQVDSQVTMMFWYRQQPGQSLTLIATANQGSEATYESGFVIDKFPISRPNLTFSTLTVSNMSPEDSSIYLCSVDSPETGSFRGYTFGSGTRLTVV.

V is TRBV5-6 and J is TRBJ1-1. Germline-derived CDR1 and CDR2 are SGHDT and YYEEEE. The length of the CDR3 is 15 residues. The CDR3 protein is CASSLVRHMNTEAFF.

This sequence joins TRBV13 and TRBJ2-7; TCRdb's D call of TRBD2 is untestable without DNA. Germline CDR1 is PRHDT and CDR2 is FYEKMQ (reference sequence). CDR3 length equals 16 residues. The CDR3 sequence: CASSAGTSGFSYEQYF.

Here the CDR3 reads CASSKLTGAGYEQYF. V is TRBV21-1 and J is TRBJ2-7; TCRdb proposes TRBD1, but this gene call is untestable without DNA. TRBV21-1 is tagged as a pseudogene. This CDR3 is built from 15 residues.

Judged by frequency, this clonotype is medium-sized. This sequence joins TRBV20-1 and TRBJ1-1; no DNA is available, so the TRBD1 call from TCRdb remains unchecked. Germline V gives CDR1 DFQATT, CDR2 SNEGSKA (reference sequence). This CDR3 spans 15 amino acids. CDR3: CSARSLKEGNTEAFF.

This sequence joins TRBV7-2 and TRBJ1-5; TCRdb gives TRBD1 as the D gene, but with no DNA this cannot be confirmed. Germline CDR1 SGHTA, CDR2 FQGNSA. This CDR3 is 15 amino acids long. Here the CDR3 reads CASSLELTGNQPQHF. Combining the CDR3 with reference TRBV7-2 and TRBJ1-5 gives the whole variable domain GAGVSQSPSNKVTEKGKDVELRCDPISGHTALYWYRQSLGQGLEFLIYFQGNSAPDKSGLPSDRFSAERTGGSVSTLTIQRTQQEDSAVYLCASSLELTGNQPQHFGDGTRLSIL.

The chain carries TRBV19 and TRBJ1-5; absent DNA, TCRdb's TRBD1 call cannot be checked. The CDR3 consists of 16 residues. Looked up from germline, CDR1 is LNHDA and CDR2 is SQIVND (reference sequence). This CDR3 is CASSIPSGEGGQPQHF.

The gene calls are TRBV6-9 and TRBJ2-1; the D call from TCRdb, TRBD2, cannot be confirmed without DNA. Germline CDR1 reads MNHGY; CDR2 reads SVAAGI. This CDR3 contains 18 residues. This CDR3 reads CASSSRNGNSGGVSEQFF.

The chain uses TRBV7-2 and TRBJ2-1; TCRdb reports TRBD2, a call that lacks DNA to check it against. The CDR3 consists of 15 residues. In germline, CDR1 is SGHTA, CDR2 FQGNSA. CDR3 residues: CASSLVLAGNNEQFF.

This clonotype is identified as medium-sized from frequency. V and J are TRBV6-2 or TRBV6-3 and TRBJ1-5; there is no DNA to check the TCRdb D call of TRBD1. The CDR3 extends over 16 amino acids. The germline V gene encodes CDR1 MNHEY and CDR2 SVGEGT. CDR3: CASSYSGALSNQPQHF.

The chain combines TRBV20-1 with TRBJ2-7; TCRdb's D call of TRBD2 is untestable without DNA. This CDR3 spans 17 amino acids. Germline CDR1 and CDR2: DFQATT and SNEGSKA (reference sequence). CDR3 region: CSARSTTLAGGLYEQYF.

The chain recombines TRBV6-2 or TRBV6-3 with TRBJ1-5. Germline CDR1 MNHEY, CDR2 SVGEGT. CDR3 length equals 13 residues. This CDR3 reads CASSYNEDQPQHF.

The chain carries TRBV12-5 and TRBJ1-1; the D call from TCRdb, TRBD1, cannot be confirmed without DNA. Germline CDR1 is LGHNT and CDR2 is FRNRAP. This CDR3 is built from 17 residues. The CDR3 region is CASGLGPRETWGTEAFF.

The chain uses TRBV18 and TRBJ1-1; with no DNA, the TCRdb D assignment of TRBD1 cannot be verified. From germline, CDR1 is KGHSH and CDR2 LQKENI. The CDR3 spans 13 residues. The CDR3 spells CASSPTGGAEAFF.

The J gene is TRBJ2-1, the V gene TRBV6-4; TCRdb indicates TRBD1, and absent DNA this call remains unverified. From germline, CDR1 is MRHNA and CDR2 SNTAGT. This CDR3 comprises 16 residues. This chain's CDR3 is CASSDLPGQGDNEQFF.

In terms of frequency, this clonotype is medium-sized (0.01 to 0.1%). The chain couples TRBV10-3 to TRBJ1-5; TCRdb indicates TRBD1, and absent DNA this call remains unverified. Germline CDR1 and CDR2: ENHRY and SYGVKD. The CDR3 spans 16 residues. The CDR3: CAISESVTPSPQPQHF.

This rearrangement joins TRBV20-1 to TRBJ2-7; TCRdb lists TRBD1, though no DNA is available to test this call. Germline CDR1 reads DFQATT; CDR2 reads SNEGSKA (reference sequence). The CDR3 is 14 amino acids. The CDR3 sequence: CSANLRDTSYEQYF.

The rearrangement links TRBV4-1 to TRBJ1-1; checking the TCRdb D call of TRBD1 is not possible without DNA. The CDR3 runs to 15 residues. Germline V lookup: CDR1 MGHRA, CDR2 YSYEKL. The CDR3 reads CASSQAGALNTEAFF.

V gene TRBV6-2 or TRBV6-3 combines with J gene TRBJ2-2; TCRdb reports TRBD1, a call that lacks DNA to check it against. This CDR3 contains 16 residues. Germline V CDR1 and CDR2: MNHEY, SVGEGT. The CDR3 spells CASSYSTQGNTGELFF.

The chain combines TRBV5-4 with TRBJ1-2. This CDR3 spans 16 amino acids. The germline CDR1 and CDR2 sequences are SGHNT and YYREEE (reference sequence). CDR3 region: CASSLASAISNYGYTF.

This rearrangement joins TRBV19 to TRBJ2-7; TCRdb's D call of TRBD2 is untestable without DNA. CDR3 length equals 14 residues. Germline V lookup: CDR1 LNHDA, CDR2 SQIVND (reference sequence). This chain's CDR3 is CASSASLLAYEQYF. The full variable domain, in which reference TRBV19 and TRBJ2-7 provide the parts outside the CDR3, is DGGITQSPKYLFRKEGQNVTLSCEQNLNHDAMYWYRQDPGQGLRLIYYSQIVNDFQKGDIAEGYSVSREKKESFPLTVTSAQKNPTAFYLCASSASLLAYEQYFGPGTRLTVT.

The chain carries TRBV20-1 and TRBJ1-2; TCRdb's D call, TRBD1, is unchecked because there is no DNA. The CDR3 is made up of 15 amino acids. Germline CDR1 is DFQATT and CDR2 is SNEGSKA (reference sequence). CDR3 residues: CSARDRERDNYGYTF.

Its frequency marks this clonotype as medium-sized. V is TRBV20-1 and J is TRBJ1-2; as DNA is missing, the TRBD1 call by TCRdb cannot be tested. This CDR3 region has 16 residues. Germline V gene lookup returns CDR1 DFQATT and CDR2 SNEGSKA (reference sequence). CDR3 in amino acids: CSASLTSRDRPHGYTF.

The rearrangement joins TRBV27 to TRBJ2-1. The V gene's germline CDR1 is MNHEY and CDR2 SMNVEV (reference sequence). This CDR3 contains 13 residues. CDR3: CASSLSPYNEQFF.